The next 29 T cell receptor beta chains were all read from a single sample in a study of vaccination effects on CD4 cells after COVID-19. No antigens are known for them. Following culture for about ten days, CD4+ T cells were isolated. Of the BNT162b2 and mRNA-1273 vaccines, participants received two doses of one or the other. Profiled with immunoSEQ multiplex PCR; TCRdb holds only in-frame clones, not every one. The table has roughly 41,000 clones, about two thirds seen once. The sequencing used CD4+ T cells from PBMCs cultured without peptide, collected after COVID-19 vaccination. The receptor set was obtained from a human donor who received a COVID-19 vaccine.

This rearrangement joins TRBV5-5 to TRBJ2-5; TRBD1 aligns across 7 bases. CDR1 is SGHKS, CDR2 YYEKEE, per germline (reference sequence). With 5 bases clipped from V and 2 bases from J, the junction kept 24 bases outside the gene matches. The CDR3 loop spans 20 amino acids. In DNA, the CDR3 is TGTGCCAGCAGTCCTATTCCATTACTCGGGACAGCCCTAAAACAAGAGACCCAGTACTTC. Protein: CASSPIPLLGTALKQETQYF.

The genes are TRBV25-1 and TRBJ2-2; possible D gene TRBD2, 6 bases. The CDR3 spans 16 residues. V gave up 2 bases and J gave up 4 bases, with 14 bases separating them. Germline CDR1 MGHDK, CDR2 SYGVNS. The CDR3 protein is CASSEMGLLVTGELFF. The CDR3 DNA reads as TGTGCCAGCAGTGAAATGGGACTCTTGGTCACCGGGGAGCTGTTTTTT.

The chain joins TRBV27 to TRBJ2-7; the match to TRBD1 covers 9 bases. Germline V gene sequence: CDR1 MNHEY, CDR2 SMNVEV (reference sequence). The trim removed 8 bases at V and 0 bases at J, leaving 14 bases unmatched. The CDR3 totals 17 residues. CDR3 residues: CASRTQGAILGSYEQYF. CDR3 in DNA: TGTGCCAGCCGTACACAGGGGGCCATTTTAGGCTCCTACGAGCAGTACTTC.

V usage is TRBV19 and J usage is TRBJ2-1; no definite D call. Germline V gene sequence: CDR1 LNHDA, CDR2 SQIVND (reference sequence). The CDR3 spans 11 residues. The V end lost 6 bases, the J end lost 3 bases, and 3 bases lay between the germline ends. The chain's CDR3 is CASRNYNEQFF. The CDR3 DNA follows: TGTGCCAGTAGAAACTACAATGAGCAGTTCTTC.

The gene calls are TRBV3-1 (or the pseudogene TRBV3-2) and TRBJ2-7; 9 nucleotides match TRBD2. CDR1 LGHDT and CDR2 YNNKEL come from the germline V gene (reference sequence). Trimming cost V 5 bases and J 1 base; bases outside gene matches: 3. This CDR3 is built from 14 residues. CDR3 amino acids: CASSVAGVSYEQYF. The CDR3 nucleotides are TGTGCCAGCAGCGTAGCGGGAGTTTCCTACGAGCAGTACTTC.

The V gene is TRBV29-1, the J gene TRBJ2-7; the match to TRBD2 covers 7 bases. Per germline, CDR1 SQVTM and CDR2 ANQGSEA. J was trimmed by 2 bases and V by 5 bases; bases with no gene match: 9. The CDR3 has 14 residues. The CDR3 sequence is CSVTPGTIAYEQYF. DNA of the CDR3: TGCAGCGTTACTCCCGGGACTATCGCCTACGAGCAGTACTTC.

Here the CDR3 reads CASTWLAGANEQFF. The CDR3 DNA is TGTGCCAGCACCTGGCTAGCGGGGGCCAATGAGCAGTTCTTC. The chain links TRBV2 to TRBJ2-1, with 10 bases fitting TRBD2. V was pared by 7 bases and J by 6 bases, with 6 bases of the junction left unmatched. The germline CDR1 and CDR2 sequences are SNHLY and FYNNEI. CDR3 length: 14 amino acids.

The chain recombines TRBV3-1 (or the pseudogene TRBV3-2) with TRBJ1-5, with D possibly matching TRBD1 (6 bases). The CDR3 is 14 residues long. With 3 bases removed from V and 5 bases from J, the gap between germline ends came to 11 bases. Germline V lookup: CDR1 LGHDT, CDR2 YNNKEL (reference sequence). For the CDR3, the DNA is TGTGCCAGCAGCCACACAGGGAAAGATCAGCCCCAGCATTTT. The encoded protein is CASSHTGKDQPQHF.

The chain is built from TRBV28 and TRBJ1-1, with 9 nucleotides matching TRBD1. The CDR3 extends over 15 amino acids. The trim removed 4 bases at V and 6 bases at J, leaving 9 bases unmatched. In germline, CDR1 is MDHEN, CDR2 SYDVKM. The CDR3 DNA reads TGTGCCAGCAGTTCCGCGACAGGGGGGTGGCCTGAAGCTTTCTTT. Protein product: CASSSATGGWPEAFF.

This chain joins TRBV28 and TRBJ1-2, with TRBD1 matching 8 bases. The V gene's germline CDR1 is MDHEN and CDR2 SYDVKM. The CDR3 sequence is 12 residues long. Germline trimming cut 8 bases from V and 4 bases from J; bases unmatched to any gene: 3. DNA for the CDR3: TGTGCCAGCGGCGGGACAGGCTATGGCTACACCTTC. Its translation: CASGGTGYGYTF.

V and J are TRBV14 and TRBJ1-5, with 7 positions matching TRBD1. This CDR3 spans 17 amino acids. Trimming removed 3 bases from V and 2 bases from J; junction bases left unmatched: 10. Per the germline V gene, CDR1 is SGHDN and CDR2 is FVKESK. The CDR3 spells CASSQDRQGQGNQPQHF. In nucleotides, the CDR3 is TGTGCCAGCAGCCAGGACAGGCAGGGTCAGGGCAATCAGCCCCAGCATTTT.

The rearrangement joins TRBV7-7 to TRBJ2-1, with 8 bases aligning to TRBD1. Trimming removed 5 bases from V and 7 bases from J; junction bases left unmatched: 7. Per the germline V gene, CDR1 is SSHAT and CDR2 is FNYEAQ (reference sequence). This CDR3 has 14 residues. The CDR3 spells CASSPTGVPNEQFF. The DNA of the CDR3 is TGTGCCAGCAGCCCGACAGGGGTCCCGAATGAGCAGTTCTTC.

This chain links TRBV2 with TRBJ2-1; a weak D match, TRBD1 (6 bases). The CDR3 has 14 residues. V was shortened by 6 bases and J by 2 bases, with 11 bases between the two germline ends. Germline lookup yields CDR1 SNHLY and CDR2 FYNNEI. The CDR3 nucleotides read TGTGCCAGCAGCAAGACAGGTACCTACAATGAGCAGTTCTTC. Its translation: CASSKTGTYNEQFF.

This chain connects TRBV19 to TRBJ1-4; D may be TRBD1 (6 bases). V lost 3 bases and J lost 8, with 13 bases in between. Looked up from germline, CDR1 is LNHDA and CDR2 is SQIVND (reference sequence). The CDR3 loop spans 14 amino acids. The CDR3: CASSIQGNNEKLFF. CDR3 coding DNA: TGTGCCAGTAGTATTCAGGGGAATAACGAAAAACTGTTTTTT.

The J gene is TRBJ1-2, the V gene TRBV24-1, with D perhaps matching TRBD1 (5 bases). The CDR3 consists of 13 residues. Per germline, CDR1 KGHDR and CDR2 SFDVKD. Trimming cost V 4 bases and J 7 bases, with 12 bases left between them. For the CDR3, the DNA is TGTGCCACCAGTGAGGGGGATTGGGGTGGCTACACCTTC. Its translation is CATSEGDWGGYTF.

The genes are TRBV2 and TRBJ2-7, with 10 bases matching TRBD1. Germline CDR1 SNHLY, CDR2 FYNNEI. The CDR3 loop spans 13 amino acids. Germline trimming cut 4 bases from V and 6 bases from J; bases unmatched to any gene: 3. DNA of the CDR3: TGTGCCAGCAGTGCGGGACAGGGGCTCGAGCAGTACTTC. Translating it yields CASSAGQGLEQYF.

The V gene is TRBV18, the J gene TRBJ2-7, with 11 bases identical to TRBD2. V was clipped by 6 bases and J by 0 bases; unmatched bases: 7. Germline V gene lookup returns CDR1 KGHSH and CDR2 LQKENI. CDR3 length: 16 residues. The CDR3 DNA reads as TGTGCCAGCTCGACAGGGGGGACTAGCGGCTCCTACGAGCAGTACTTC. It encodes CASSTGGTSGSYEQYF. Using reference TRBV18 and TRBJ2-7 for the parts outside the CDR3, the full variable domain is NAGVMQNPRHLVRRRGQEARLRCSPMKGHSHVYWYRQLPEEGLKFMVYLQKENIIDESGMPKERFSAEFPKEGPSILRIQQVVRGDSAAYFCASSTGGTSGSYEQYFGPGTRLTVT.

J is TRBJ2-3 and V is TRBV18; D not certain. Germline V gives CDR1 KGHSH, CDR2 LQKENI. This CDR3 has 14 amino acids. Trimming pared 8 bases from V and 0 bases from J, leaving 12 bases between. The CDR3 reads CASDRSTSTDTQYF. CDR3 DNA: TGTGCCAGCGACCGAAGTACTAGCACAGATACGCAGTATTTT. The full variable domain, completed using reference TRBV18 and TRBJ2-3, is NAGVMQNPRHLVRRRGQEARLRCSPMKGHSHVYWYRQLPEEGLKFMVYLQKENIIDESGMPKERFSAEFPKEGPSILRIQQVVRGDSAAYFCASDRSTSTDTQYFGPGTRLTVL.

The chain carries TRBV5-1 and TRBJ1-3; no clear D. Trimming left V 0 bases short and J 4 bases short, with 5 bases between. From germline, CDR1 is SGHRS and CDR2 YFSETQ. The CDR3 covers 13 residues. CDR3 nucleotide sequence: TGCGCCAGCAGCTTGGATGGGGGAAACACCATATATTTT. Its translation: CASSLDGGNTIYF.

The chain links TRBV19 to TRBJ2-7; D is possibly TRBD2 (6 bases). V was trimmed by 0 bases and J by 4 bases, leaving 16 bases between them. Germline-derived CDR1 and CDR2 are LNHDA and SQIVND (reference sequence). This CDR3 spans 16 amino acids. This chain's CDR3 is CASSIDTGPGGYEQYF. CDR3 DNA sequence: TGTGCCAGTAGTATAGACACGGGGCCCGGGGGTTACGAGCAGTACTTC.

The chain links TRBV6-5 to TRBJ1-2; 10 bases line up with TRBD1. J was trimmed by 2 bases and V by 6 bases; bases with no gene match: 6. The CDR3 consists of 15 residues. The V gene's germline CDR1 is MNHEY and CDR2 SVGAGI. CDR3 bases: TGTGCCAGCAGGGGACAGGGGAACCTCAACTATGGCTACACCTTC. Translating it yields CASRGQGNLNYGYTF.

This CDR3 is CASSQAGGSGANVLTF. CDR3 DNA: TGTGCCAGCAGCCAAGCAGGGGGCTCTGGGGCCAACGTCCTGACTTTC. The chain employs TRBV4-2 and TRBJ2-6; 7 bases align to TRBD1. V was pared by 1 base and J by 0 bases, with 0 bases of the junction left unmatched. CDR3 length equals 16 residues. Germline V gene lookup returns CDR1 LGHNA and CDR2 YNFKEQ.

The chain carries TRBV5-1 and TRBJ2-3; 9 bases map to TRBD1. The CDR3 has 15 amino acids. Germline CDR1 SGHRS, CDR2 YFSETQ. With 0 bases clipped from V and 5 bases from J, the junction kept 4 bases outside the gene matches. The CDR3 region is CASSLEGQGIDTQYF. The CDR3 DNA follows: TGCGCCAGCAGCTTGGAGGGACAGGGAATAGATACGCAGTATTTT.

The chain uses TRBV7-2 and TRBJ2-3; 8 bases are shared with TRBD2. Germline V gives CDR1 SGHTA, CDR2 FQGNSA. This CDR3 spans 16 amino acids. The J segment lost 0 bases and the V segment lost 3 bases, leaving 5 bases of the junction unmatched. The CDR3 bases are TGTGCCAGCAGCTTTTCGTCTAGCGGGAGCACAGATACGCAGTATTTT. Its translation: CASSFSSSGSTDTQYF.

The V gene is TRBV6-5, the J gene TRBJ1-2, with a possible D match to TRBD1 (5 bases). Germline CDR1 MNHEY, CDR2 SVGAGI. V lost 2 bases, J lost 4 bases, and 14 bases lay in between. The CDR3 spans 15 residues. DNA for the CDR3: TGTGCCAGCAGTTACGATGAGGGACTCACCTATGGCTACACCTTC. It codes for CASSYDEGLTYGYTF.

The CDR3 DNA follows: TGTGCCAGCAGTCGGGGGAGAGATACGCAGTATTTT. Residues: CASSRGRDTQYF. V and J are TRBV27 and TRBJ2-3; TRBD2 might be the D (6 bases). Between the trimmed V and J ends, which lost 5 bases and 5 bases, there was a span of 8 bases. Germline V gene data show CDR1 as MNHEY and CDR2 as SMNVEV (reference sequence). The CDR3 covers 12 residues.

The chain is built from TRBV9 and TRBJ1-6, with D unresolved. The germline V gene has CDR1 SGDLS and CDR2 YYNGEE. The V and J ends lost 4 bases and 4 bases respectively, with 12 bases between them. This CDR3 contains 15 residues. The CDR3 spells CASSLRTDYNSPLHF. The CDR3 DNA reads as TGTGCCAGCAGCCTTAGGACGGATTATAATTCACCCCTCCACTTT.

This clone has a handful of counts. The V and J genes are TRBV10-1 and TRBJ2-2, with 7 bases fitting TRBD2. Germline CDR1 reads WNHNN; CDR2 reads SYGVQD (reference sequence). Unmatched junction bases numbered 2, after V lost 7 bases and J lost 3 bases. This CDR3 region has 13 residues. CDR3 nucleotides: TGCGCCAGCAAAGCGGGGTACACCGGGGAGCTGTTTTTT. Encoded protein: CASKAGYTGELFF.

This chain connects TRBV3-1 (or the pseudogene TRBV3-2) to TRBJ2-7; D gene ambiguous. Germline CDR1 is LGHDT and CDR2 is YNNKEL (reference sequence). The germline V and J ends were trimmed by 0 bases and 5 bases, with 5 bases remaining between them. This CDR3 is 12 amino acids long. The CDR3 nucleotides are TGTGCCAGCAGCCAAGATCGTGACGAGCAGTACTTC. Translation: CASSQDRDEQYF.